These 18 T cell receptor beta chains share one sample of origin, sequenced in a study of blood T cell repertoires in COVID-19. Method: immunoSEQ multiplex PCR; TCRdb's copy keeps in-frame clones and lacks some. The table has hundreds of thousands of clones, roughly nine tenths seen once. Material for sequencing was PBMCs or T cells enriched from blood (not recorded which). These receptors originate from a woman in her sixties who had recovered from COVID-19.

The chain uses TRBV5-1 and TRBJ2-3; D possibly corresponds to TRBD2 (6 bases). Looked up from germline, CDR1 is SGHRS and CDR2 is YFSETQ. V lost 0 bases and J 2 bases, leaving 10 bases between the germline ends. The CDR3 consists of 15 residues. CDR3 region: CASSLVRGATDTQYF. The CDR3 DNA follows: TGCGCCAGCAGCTTGGTTCGCGGGGCCACAGATACGCAGTATTTT.

This clone has only one observation. The rearrangement links TRBV11-3 to TRBJ2-2; possibly TRBD1 for D (5 bases). V was trimmed by 3 bases and J by 6 bases, leaving 11 bases between them. The CDR3 runs 14 residues. CDR1 SGHNT and CDR2 YENEEA come from the germline V gene. CDR3 amino acids: CASSLGQGSGELFF. In DNA, the CDR3 is TGTGCCAGCAGCTTGGGGCAGGGTTCCGGGGAGCTGTTTTTT.

The chain recombines TRBV9 with TRBJ2-1; D is uncertain. Germline V gene lookup returns CDR1 SGDLS and CDR2 YYNGEE. This CDR3 has 16 amino acids. The V gene lost 0 bases and the J gene lost 0 bases, with 10 bases spanning the gap. CDR3 protein: CASSVDGRSSYNEQFF. CDR3 bases: TGTGCCAGCAGCGTAGATGGCCGGAGCTCCTACAATGAGCAGTTCTTC.

As for this clone: This sample includes further DNA sequences coding for the same CDR3. The V call is TRBV9, the J call TRBJ2-2, with 10 bases fitting TRBD2. The germline V gene encodes CDR1 SGDLS and CDR2 YYNGEE. The CDR3 runs 16 residues. The junction had 3 bases not matched to a gene; V was cut back by 0 bases and J by 4 bases. The CDR3 here is CASSVGPSGGTGELFF. DNA of the CDR3: TGTGCCAGCAGCGTAGGGCCTAGCGGGGGCACCGGGGAGCTGTTTTTT. The variable domain in full, completed from reference TRBV9 and TRBJ2-2, reads DSGVTQTPKHLITATGQRVTLRCSPRSGDLSVYWYQQSLDQGLQFLIQYYNGEERAKGNILERFSAQQFPDLHSELNLSSLELGDSALYFCASSVGPSGGTGELFFGEGSRLTVL.

The chain employs TRBV10-3 and TRBJ1-6, with 8 nucleotides matching TRBD1. CDR3 size: 13 residues. After removal of 4 bases from V and 7 bases from J, the junction contained 0 bases not matched to a gene. The germline CDR1 and CDR2 sequences are ENHRY and SYGVKD. The CDR3: CAISAGGNSPLHF. CDR3 bases: TGTGCCATCAGTGCAGGGGGCAATTCACCCCTCCACTTT.

The chain combines TRBV10-2 with TRBJ1-5; 7 nucleotides agree with TRBD1. After removal of 6 bases from V and 0 bases from J, the junction contained 2 bases not matched to a gene. The CDR3 totals 14 residues. The V gene's germline CDR1 is WSHSY and CDR2 SAAADI. In nucleotides, the CDR3 is TGCGCCAGCAGGCGGGACAGTAGCAATCAGCCCCAGCATTTT. Its protein is CASRRDSSNQPQHF.

This clone was seen once. V and J are TRBV4-2 and TRBJ2-1, with TRBD2 as a possible D gene (7 bases). Germline V gives CDR1 LGHNA, CDR2 YNFKEQ. Trimming removed 0 bases from V and 7 bases from J, with 13 bases in between. The CDR3 spans 15 residues. The CDR3 DNA is TGTGCCAGCAGCCAAGATCGGGGGGCGGGTAATGAGCAGTTCTTC. Protein sequence: CASSQDRGAGNEQFF.

This clone was seen once. This chain links TRBV7-9 with TRBJ1-2; D is perhaps TRBD1 (6 bases). Trimming took off 1 base at V and 4 bases at J, with 13 bases between the two ends. The CDR3 length is 15 residues. Germline lookup yields CDR1 SEHNR and CDR2 FQNEAQ (reference sequence). CDR3 residues: CASSLENTGTYGYTF. The DNA for the CDR3 is TGTGCCAGCAGCTTAGAAAACACAGGGACCTATGGCTACACCTTC. The variable domain in full, completed from reference TRBV7-9 and TRBJ1-2, reads DTGVSQNPRHKITKRGQNVTFRCDPISEHNRLYWYRQTLGQGPEFLTYFQNEAQLEKSRLLSDRFSAERPKGSFSTLEIQRTEQGDSAMYLCASSLENTGTYGYTFGSGTRLTVV.

This clone was counted once. J is TRBJ2-4 and V is TRBV2; TRBD1 aligns across 7 bases. J lost 0 bases, V lost 6 bases, and 8 bases had no gene match. Germline values: CDR1 SNHLY, CDR2 FYNNEI. The CDR3 is 16 amino acids. CDR3 region: CASRGTVGIAKNIQYF. Here the CDR3 DNA reads TGTGCCAGCAGGGGGACAGTCGGTATAGCCAAAAACATTCAGTACTTC.

As concerns this clone: The same CDR3 arises from other DNA sequences in this sample as well. The rearrangement uses TRBV2 and TRBJ1-4; D is ambiguous. The CDR3 covers 11 residues. Germline loops: CDR1 SNHLY, CDR2 FYNNEI. V shed 3 bases and J shed 8 bases, with 4 bases lying between them. The CDR3 spells CASSEREKLFF. The CDR3 DNA reads TGTGCCAGCAGTGAGCGGGAAAAACTGTTTTTT.

The chain links TRBV29-1 to TRBJ2-3; D uncertain. Germline CDR1 and CDR2: SQVTM and ANQGSEA. This CDR3 is built from 12 residues. V lost 3 bases to trimming and J lost 1 base, with 5 bases between them. The CDR3 here is CSVEQGTDTQYF. In DNA, the CDR3 is TGCAGCGTTGAGCAGGGCACAGATACGCAGTATTTT.

The V gene is TRBV10-3, the J gene TRBJ1-1; weak D call: TRBD1 (5 bases). The CDR3 length is 12 residues. Germline values: CDR1 ENHRY, CDR2 SYGVKD. V dropped 2 bases and J dropped 7 bases, with 8 bases sitting between them. DNA of the CDR3: TGTGCCATCAGTGAGAGACAGCTTGAAGCTTTCTTT. Amino acids: CAISERQLEAFF.

The chain combines TRBV5-4 with TRBJ2-3; TRBD1 matches at 10 bases. The V gene end was trimmed by 5 bases and the J gene end by 2 bases; junction bases not matched to a gene: 8. This CDR3 has 16 residues. The germline gives CDR1 SGHNT, CDR2 YYREEE (reference sequence). CDR3 bases: TGTGCCAGCAGAAGCCGGGACAGGGGCCTCACAGATACGCAGTATTTT. It yields the protein CASRSRDRGLTDTQYF.

This chain connects TRBV2 to TRBJ2-5; 9 bases match TRBD2. Germline CDR1 reads SNHLY; CDR2 reads FYNNEI. V lost 5 bases, J lost 5 bases, and 21 bases stayed unmatched. This CDR3 spans 19 amino acids. Here the CDR3 reads CASSTPDRRGSGGGETQYF. CDR3 DNA sequence: TGTGCCAGCAGTACCCCCGATAGGAGAGGTAGCGGGGGTGGTGAGACCCAGTACTTC.

This chain connects TRBV4-1 to TRBJ1-4; 7 bases agree with TRBD1. V shed 1 base, J shed 4 bases, and the junction held 3 bases outside the gene matches. Germline CDR1 MGHRA, CDR2 YSYEKL. The CDR3 has 15 residues. The CDR3 here is CASSQGDSDNEKLFF. For the CDR3, the DNA is TGCGCCAGCAGCCAAGGGGACAGCGATAATGAAAAACTGTTTTTT.

V gene TRBV6-5 combines with J gene TRBJ1-2; 11 bases fit TRBD1. The length of the CDR3 is 14 residues. Germline V CDR1 and CDR2: MNHEY, SVGAGI. The J segment lost 8 bases and the V segment lost 7 bases, leaving 9 bases of the junction unmatched. The CDR3, as DNA: TGTGCCAGCAAAATCGGACAGGGGGCTGGGGGCTACACCTTC. Its protein product is CASKIGQGAGGYTF.

The genes are TRBV7-8 and TRBJ1-4; D not certain. The CDR3 sequence is 17 residues long. Looked up from germline, CDR1 is SGHVS and CDR2 is FQNEAQ. V was pared by 2 bases and J by 0 bases, with 13 bases between. CDR3 coding DNA: TGTGCCAGCAGCTTACTAACAGCAGTTTCAACTAATGAAAAACTGTTTTTT. It yields the protein CASSLLTAVSTNEKLFF.

The CDR3 DNA reads as TGTGCCAGTACCAGGGGGACGGGGAGGGGAAACACCATATATTTT. Translation gives CASTRGTGRGNTIYF. The chain employs TRBV6-5 and TRBJ1-3; TRBD1 matches at 7 bases. V lost 9 bases to trimming and J lost 4 bases; unmatched junction nucleotides: 12. From germline, CDR1 is MNHEY and CDR2 SVGAGI. The CDR3 runs to 15 residues.